This T cell receptor beta chain derives from a study of shared clonotypes between healthy human individuals. The study enrolled healthy HIV-negative adults without recent acute infections or vaccinations as donors. CDR1 and CDR2 from the germline V gene are LNHDA and SQIVND (reference sequence). Trimming removed 3 bases from V and 3 bases from J; junction bases left unmatched: 3. This CDR3 comprises 14 residues. An assay was performed, and its level was deep. Repertoires were generated with immunoSEQ multiplex PCR, while TCRdb's copy carries only in-frame clones and drops some. The sample yields about 490,000 clones, 79% seen once.

This sequence joins TRBV19 and TRBJ2-7, with 9 bases aligning to TRBD2. This sequence was found in a woman aged 40 to 50 in good health. Some clones in this sample may be carry-over from other donors' samples. Sequenced material: PBMCs. CDR3 protein: CASSIVAGDYEQYF. The CDR3 DNA follows: TGTGCCAGTAGTATTGTAGCGGGAGACTACGAGCAGTACTTC.